This T cell receptor beta chain was recovered during a study of blood T cell repertoires in COVID-19. In the study overall: Samples came from the United States, Italy and Spain, spanning acute and convalescent COVID-19. Sample material is recorded as cDNA or gDNA derived from T cells, B-cell-depleted T cells, or PBMCs.

Original processing methods: Estimation of nucleated cell counts was performed using reference gene primer amplification. Here immunoSEQ multiplex PCR was the method, and the copy in TCRdb shows in-frame clones only, minus some. The V and J calls and clone size come from that table; D and trimming were worked out from the DNA. The sample contains about 200,000 clones, 80% to 90% of which appear only once. CDR3 length: 18 residues. The V and J ends lost 3 bases and 1 base, in that order; junction bases with no gene match: 11. Germline-derived CDR1 and CDR2 are KGHSH and LQKENI. This TCR came from an elderly woman with acute or convalescent COVID-19. Sequencing was done on a sample of peripheral blood. This rearrangement joins TRBV18 to TRBJ2-1, with TRBD1 matching over 8 bases. CDR3 protein: CASSPYFRGQTSYNEQFF. CDR3 nucleotides: TGTGCCAGCTCACCTTATTTCAGGGGGCAGACGTCCTACAATGAGCAGTTCTTC.